The next 25 T cell receptor beta chains were all read from a single sample in a study of cytomegalovirus exposure and HLA in healthy donors. PCR amplification relied on 60 Vbeta primers (plus 13 Jbeta primers). Clones were read by immunoSEQ multiplex PCR, and TCRdb kept only the in-frame ones, dropping some. The sample yields 200,000 or so clones, under 80% seen once. Sequencing used PBMCs. These receptors all come from a girl aged 2-9 years in good health and CMV-seronegative.

A few counts support this clone. This chain uses TRBV7-9 with TRBJ2-1; maybe TRBD2 (5 bases). Trimming shortened V by 1 base and J by 4 bases, and 17 bases separated the two germline ends. This CDR3 contains 17 residues. Germline loops: CDR1 SEHNR, CDR2 FQNEAQ (reference sequence). The DNA of the CDR3 is TGTGCCAGCAGCTTAGTAAGTTCTAACGGGGATTACAATGAGCAGTTCTTC. This encodes CASSLVSSNGDYNEQFF.

This clone showed up just once. The chain combines TRBV13 with TRBJ1-1, with D possibly TRBD1 on 5 matching bases. The CDR3 consists of 15 residues. Between the trimmed V and J ends, which lost 2 bases and 3 bases, there was a span of 13 bases. Germline V gene lookup returns CDR1 PRHDT and CDR2 FYEKMQ (reference sequence). CDR3 residues: CASSLIGEGDTEAFF. The CDR3 DNA sequence: TGTGCCAGCAGCTTAATAGGGGAAGGGGACACTGAAGCTTTCTTT.

The gene calls are TRBV4-1 and TRBJ2-1, with 11 positions matching TRBD2. The germline V gene encodes CDR1 MGHRA and CDR2 YSYEKL. The CDR3 extends over 15 amino acids. Trimming removed 1 base from V and 9 bases from J; junction bases left unmatched: 5. CDR3 coding DNA: TGCGCCAGCAGCCAAGTCCTAGCGGGAGGTAGTGAGCAGTTCTTC. This encodes CASSQVLAGGSEQFF.

This chain joins TRBV2 and TRBJ1-5; D is unresolved. CDR3 length equals 14 residues. The ends were cut back, 2 bases at V and 4 bases at J, with 9 bases in the middle. The germline V gene encodes CDR1 SNHLY and CDR2 FYNNEI. In nucleotides, the CDR3 is TGTGCCAGCAGTGAAAGAGGCGATAATCAGCCCCAGCATTTT. Protein product: CASSERGDNQPQHF.

The V call is TRBV5-1, the J call TRBJ2-1, with 14 nucleotides matching TRBD2. The CDR3 contains 16 residues. Germline assignment: CDR1 SGHRS and CDR2 YFSETQ. J lost 8 bases, V lost 0 bases, and 4 bases had no gene match. This chain's CDR3 is CASSLGLAGGRDEQFF. The CDR3 nucleotides are TGCGCCAGCAGCTTGGGACTAGCGGGAGGGCGTGATGAGCAGTTCTTC. Combining the CDR3 with reference TRBV5-1 and TRBJ2-1 gives the whole variable domain KAGVTQTPRYLIKTRGQQVTLSCSPISGHRSVSWYQQTPGQGLQFLFEYFSETQRNKGNFPGRFSGRQFSNSRSEMNVSTLELGDSALYLCASSLGLAGGRDEQFFGPGTRLTVL.

This chain links TRBV6-5 with TRBJ2-7; weak D call: TRBD2 (6 bases). The CDR3 consists of 15 residues. In germline, CDR1 is MNHEY, CDR2 SVGAGI. V was trimmed by 0 bases and J by 3 bases, leaving 12 bases between them. As DNA, the CDR3 is TGTGCCAGCAGTTACTCGGGCGGGGTTCTCTACGAGCAGTACTTC. As protein: CASSYSGGVLYEQYF.

In this sample, this clone turned up a few times. J is TRBJ2-2 and V is TRBV2, with 13 bases lining up with TRBD2. The CDR3 runs to 16 residues. Germline V gene data show CDR1 as SNHLY and CDR2 as FYNNEI. Trimming took 5 bases from V and 6 from J; bases not matched to a gene: 6. The CDR3 DNA reads as TGTGCCAGCAGTTTGACTAGCGGGGGGCGGGCCGGGGAGCTGTTTTTT. It encodes CASSLTSGGRAGELFF.

The V and J genes are TRBV9 and TRBJ1-3; TRBD1 might be the D (6 bases). V dropped 7 bases and J dropped 4 bases, with 9 bases sitting between them. Germline V lookup: CDR1 SGDLS, CDR2 YYNGEE. CDR3 length equals 12 residues. The CDR3 nucleotides read TGTGCCAGCGCGGGGGCAGGAAACACCATATATTTT. Encoded protein: CASAGAGNTIYF.

The rearrangement links TRBV6-1 to TRBJ1-1; TRBD1 matches 7 bases. V shed 8 bases, J shed 2 bases, and the junction held 11 bases outside the gene matches. The CDR3 spans 15 residues. Looked up from germline, CDR1 is MNHNS and CDR2 is SASEGT. This CDR3 is CASRRITGVNTEAFF. CDR3 coding DNA: TGTGCCAGCCGGAGAATTACAGGGGTTAACACTGAAGCTTTCTTT.

This clone was picked up a small number of times. The chain is built from TRBV5-1 and TRBJ2-6; TRBD1 agrees at 7 bases. Trimming cost V 0 bases and J 1 base; bases outside gene matches: 4. Germline V lookup: CDR1 SGHRS, CDR2 YFSETQ. This CDR3 is built from 17 residues. CDR3 protein: CASSLEGRGSGANVLTF. The CDR3, as DNA: TGCGCCAGCAGCTTGGAAGGCAGGGGGTCTGGGGCCAACGTCCTGACTTTC. The full variable domain, with the rest looked up from reference TRBV5-1 and TRBJ2-6, is KAGVTQTPRYLIKTRGQQVTLSCSPISGHRSVSWYQQTPGQGLQFLFEYFSETQRNKGNFPGRFSGRQFSNSRSEMNVSTLELGDSALYLCASSLEGRGSGANVLTFGAGSRLTVL.

In this sample, this clone turned up a few times. The chain uses TRBV18 and TRBJ2-1, with 7 bases fitting TRBD1. J gave up 6 bases and V 1 base, and 3 bases lay outside the gene matches. Germline CDR1 and CDR2: KGHSH and LQKENI. This CDR3 is 14 amino acids long. The CDR3 here is CASSPRTGSNEQFF. The CDR3 DNA follows: TGTGCCAGCTCACCACGGACAGGAAGCAATGAGCAGTTCTTC.

The J gene is TRBJ2-2, the V gene TRBV15, with D possibly matching TRBD2 (5 bases). Germline CDR1 LNHNV, CDR2 YYDKDF (reference sequence). The CDR3 totals 18 residues. V was pared by 0 bases and J by 0 bases, with 14 bases between. The CDR3 region is CATSRDTSGPSNTGELFF. The CDR3, as DNA: TGTGCCACCAGCAGAGATACGAGCGGTCCGTCGAACACCGGGGAGCTGTTTTTT.

This clone was seen a handful of times. The chain is built from TRBV6-5 and TRBJ2-3; 8 bases align to TRBD2. The V gene end was trimmed by 2 bases and the J gene end by 1 base; junction bases not matched to a gene: 5. The germline V gene has CDR1 MNHEY and CDR2 SVGAGI. CDR3 length: 16 amino acids. The CDR3 sequence is CASSYRPTSGTDTQYF. CDR3 coding DNA: TGTGCCAGCAGTTACAGGCCGACTAGCGGCACAGATACGCAGTATTTT.

The rearrangement joins TRBV6-4 to TRBJ2-1; 13 nucleotides line up with TRBD2. Germline V CDR1 and CDR2: MRHNA, SNTAGT. Unmatched junction bases numbered 5, after V lost 4 bases and J lost 8 bases. This CDR3 contains 15 residues. The CDR3 DNA sequence: TGTGCCAGCAGTGTCGGACTAGCGGGAGTATATGAGCAGTTCTTC. It yields the protein CASSVGLAGVYEQFF.

V and J are TRBV19 and TRBJ1-2; D gene uncertain. There are 15 residues in the CDR3. The germline V and J ends were trimmed by 0 bases and 8 bases, with 16 bases remaining between them. The germline V gene encodes CDR1 LNHDA and CDR2 SQIVND (reference sequence). The DNA of the CDR3 is TGTGCCAGTAGTATAGACCGTGGAACATCGAGGGGCTACACCTTC. Amino acid sequence: CASSIDRGTSRGYTF.

The V call is TRBV13, the J call TRBJ1-2; TRBD1 is a possible D gene (6 bases). Germline assignment: CDR1 PRHDT and CDR2 FYEKMQ (reference sequence). V was shortened by 5 bases and J by 5 bases, with 18 bases between the two germline ends. This CDR3 has 15 residues. The CDR3 nucleotides are TGTGCCAGCAGCCCCCCCGGGAGGACAGATTATGGCTACACCTTC. It yields the protein CASSPPGRTDYGYTF.

V and J are TRBV6-5 and TRBJ2-2; D is unclear. The germline V gene has CDR1 MNHEY and CDR2 SVGAGI. This CDR3 spans 13 amino acids. Deletions cut 8 bases from V and 7 bases from J, with 14 bases between. Here the CDR3 DNA reads TGTGCCAGCGGAAAGCGCACCGGCGGGGAGCTGTTTTTT. Its translation is CASGKRTGGELFF.

This chain's CDR3 is CASSHTSGSYEQYF. Written as DNA, the CDR3 is TGCGCCAGCAGTCACACTAGCGGTTCCTACGAGCAGTACTTC. The V and J genes are TRBV10-1 and TRBJ2-7; 8 bases match TRBD2. CDR3 size: 14 residues. Looked up from germline, CDR1 is WNHNN and CDR2 is SYGVQD (reference sequence). Unmatched junction bases numbered 4, after V lost 5 bases and J lost 1 base.

This chain links TRBV19 with TRBJ1-5; 7 bases match TRBD1. The length of the CDR3 is 16 residues. The V gene's germline CDR1 is LNHDA and CDR2 SQIVND (reference sequence). The junction had 9 bases not matched to a gene; V was cut back by 4 bases and J by 3 bases. CDR3 protein: CASSTGTVLNNQPQHF. CDR3 in DNA: TGTGCCAGTAGTACGGGGACAGTCCTCAACAATCAGCCCCAGCATTTT.

The V and J genes are TRBV5-4 and TRBJ2-7; TRBD1 might be the D (5 bases). CDR3 length: 16 residues. CDR1 is SGHNT and CDR2 is YYREEE in the germline V gene (reference sequence). Deletions cut 0 bases from V and 1 base from J, with 14 bases between. The CDR3 reads CASSLGRGQGSYEQYF. CDR3 bases: TGTGCCAGCAGCTTGGGGCGCGGTCAGGGATCCTACGAGCAGTACTTC.

This chain uses TRBV2 with TRBJ1-2; 9 positions match TRBD1. The junction had 4 bases not matched to a gene; V was cut back by 6 bases and J by 8 bases. CDR3 length equals 12 residues. Looked up from germline, CDR1 is SNHLY and CDR2 is FYNNEI. CDR3 nucleotides: TGTGCCAGCAGAGGGACAGGGCTCGGCTACACCTTC. This gives the protein CASRGTGLGYTF.

The chain joins TRBV14 to TRBJ2-5, with TRBD2 matching 7 bases. This CDR3 is built from 15 residues. Looked up from germline, CDR1 is SGHDN and CDR2 is FVKESK. The V and J ends lost 4 bases and 5 bases, in that order; junction bases with no gene match: 10. The CDR3 protein is CASSPAAGFGETQYF. CDR3 sequence (DNA): TGTGCCAGCAGCCCCGCAGCGGGATTCGGGGAGACCCAGTACTTC.

The genes are TRBV1 and TRBJ2-5; no DNA check was done on the table's D call, TRBD2. The DNA end favors TRBJ2-7, so the J call may be wrong. TRBV1 is a pseudogene segment. The CDR3 has 10 residues. CDR3 region: CTSSRREQYF. In nucleotides, the CDR3 is TGCACCAGCAGCCGCCGCGAGCAGTACTTC.

The chain employs TRBV27 and TRBJ1-2; TRBD1 might be the D (5 bases). Germline assignment: CDR1 MNHEY and CDR2 SMNVEV (reference sequence). Trimming shortened V by 6 bases and J by 6 bases, and 14 bases separated the two germline ends. The CDR3 loop spans 13 amino acids. The CDR3 coding sequence is TGTGCCAGCAGGGGGAGGGGAGAGGATGGCTACACCTTC. Amino acids: CASRGRGEDGYTF.

J is TRBJ2-5 and V is TRBV7-3; tentatively, D is TRBD1 (5 bases). The CDR3 has 14 amino acids. The V end lost 2 bases, the J end lost 5 bases, and 12 bases lay between the germline ends. CDR1 SGHTA and CDR2 FQGTGA come from the germline V gene. This CDR3 is CASSLVRDGETQYF. In nucleotides, the CDR3 is TGTGCCAGCAGCTTAGTCAGGGATGGCGAGACCCAGTACTTC.